This is a list of T cell receptor beta chains from one sample in a study of patients and donors after allogeneic stem cell transplantation. TCRdb passed the RT-PCR reads through MiXCR, listing each CDR3 protein once. Of about 960,000 distinct CDR3 sequences in the sample, more than 15% were seen once. Material for sequencing was blood, either unsorted or a sorted T cell fraction (not recorded which). The receptor source for this set is a human donor who was either an allogeneic HSCT recipient or a stem cell or donor lymphocyte infusion donor (not recorded which). It is not recorded whose cells these are; they may come from a transplant donor. Both conserved end residues are part of each CDR3. The D gene is left open where the match is weak. A clone size is listed for some rows: how often the clone was seen (once, few, many), or a class if it is expanded.

D gene	V gene	J gene	clone size	CDR3 DNA	CDR3 protein
NA	TRBV25-1	TRBJ2-5	NA	TGTGCCAGCAGTTTTGGGGTGATTGATGGAGAGACCCAGTACTTC	CASSFGVIDGETQYF
NA	TRBV12-3/TRBV12-4	TRBJ1-6	NA	TGTGCCAGCAGTAAAACTGACAGATACGATTCACCCCTCCACTTT	CASSKTDRYDSPLHF
NA	TRBV21-1	TRBJ2-1	few	TGTGCCAGCACTTCGGGACTAGCGAGGAATGAGCAGTTCTTC	CASTSGLARNEQFF
TRBD1	TRBV5-1	TRBJ2-5	few	TGCGCCAGCAGCTCCGAACAGGGGTACCAAGAGACCCAGTACTTC	CASSSEQGYQETQYF
NA	TRBV11-1	TRBJ2-6	NA	TGTGCCAGCGGGAGAACCGGAACTGGGGCCAACGTCCTGACTTTC	CASGRTGTGANVLTF
NA	TRBV11-1	TRBJ1-1	few	TGTGCCAGCAGCTTCATGGGTATGAACACTGAAGCTTTCTTT	CASSFMGMNTEAFF
NA	TRBV6-2/TRBV6-3	TRBJ2-5	few	TGTGCCAGCCTCCACGAGACCCAGTACTTC	CASLHETQYF
NA	TRBV30	TRBJ2-2	NA	TGTGCCTGGAGTGGATGGCGGTCAAACTCGAACACCGGGGAGCTGTTTTTT	CAWSGWRSNSNTGELFF
NA	TRBV4-2	TRBJ1-1	NA	TGTGCCAGCAGCCATGCCTACCAACGGGGGGGGGCGAGGACTGAATCTTTCTTT	CASSHAYQRGGARTESFF
TRBD2	TRBV3-1	TRBJ2-1	few	TGTGCCAGCAGCCAACGGACTAGCGGGAGTCGGTACAATGAGCAGTTCTTC	CASSQRTSGSRYNEQFF
TRBD1	TRBV11-2	TRBJ1-1	NA	TGTGCCAGCAGCTTTACCGGGACAGAGAACACTGAAGCTTTCTTT	CASSFTGTENTEAFF
NA	TRBV5-1	TRBJ1-5	many	TGCGCCAGCAGCTTGGAGGGACTGATTAATCAGCCCCAGCATTTT	CASSLEGLINQPQHF
TRBD2	TRBV7-6	TRBJ2-1	NA	TGTGCCAGCAGCTTAATGAGGGGGACTAGCGGCAATGAGCAGTTCTTC	CASSLMRGTSGNEQFF
TRBD2	TRBV7-2	TRBJ2-1	few	TGTGCCAGCAGCTCCTTAGCGGGAGTGGGGGGTGAGCAGTTCTTC	CASSSLAGVGGEQFF
TRBD2	TRBV7-8	TRBJ2-1	NA	TGTGCCAGCAGCTTAGCGCGACGGGGGGCCTACAATGAGCAGTTCTTC	CASSLARRGAYNEQFF
NA	TRBV11-2	TRBJ2-3	NA	TGTGCCAGCAGCTTTAAGACAGACCAAGGCACAGATACGCAGTATTTT	CASSFKTDQGTDTQYF
TRBD2	TRBV7-3	TRBJ2-2	NA	TGTGCCAGCAGCTTAAGGGGACTAGCGGGGGGCGTGGTTTTGAACACCGGGGAGCTGTTTTTT	CASSLRGLAGGVVLNTGELFF
NA	TRBV3-1	TRBJ2-7	few	TGTGCCAGCAGCCAAAATTGGGGGGACTACGAGCAGTACTTC	CASSQNWGDYEQYF
TRBD2	TRBV7-2	TRBJ2-3	few	TGTGCCAGCAGCTTGGCTAGGGGCGGGGGGGCGGATACGCAGTATTTT	CASSLARGGGADTQYF
TRBD2	TRBV20-1	TRBJ2-7	many	TGCAGTGCCGCGGGGGACTCCTACGAGCAGTACTTC	CSAAGDSYEQYF
TRBD2	TRBV27	TRBJ2-5	once	TGTGCCACCCGCCCGAGCGGGACTAGACAGCCTCAAGAGACCCAGTACTTC	CATRPSGTRQPQETQYF
NA	TRBV5-1	TRBJ2-7	few	TGCGCCAGCAGCGCCGTATGGGGGGCCTACGAGCAGTACTTC	CASSAVWGAYEQYF
NA	TRBV6-1	TRBJ2-7	NA	TGTGCCAGCAGTCTCATTTCTGACAAAGCCTACGAGCAGTACTTC	CASSLISDKAYEQYF
TRBD2	TRBV7-3	TRBJ2-1	NA	TGTGCCAGCCGCCCGGCCCCGGGACTAGCGGGAGATAACTACAATGAGCAGTTCTTC	CASRPAPGLAGDNYNEQFF
TRBD1	TRBV6-1	TRBJ1-3	NA	TGTGCCAGCACCCGACAGGGGCTGCCTGGAAACACCATATATTTT	CASTRQGLPGNTIYF
NA	TRBV18	TRBJ1-3	NA	TGTGCCAGCTCACCGGGGTCAGCGATCTCTGGAAACACCATATATTTT	CASSPGSAISGNTIYF
NA	TRBV5-6	TRBJ2-5	NA	TGTGCCAGCAGCAAGGGACTGAAGGCCGTTGAGACCCAGTACTTC	CASSKGLKAVETQYF
TRBD2	TRBV6-2/TRBV6-3	TRBJ2-3	few	TGTGCCAGCAGTCAACTAGCGGGGCCTAGCACAGATACGCAGTATTTT	CASSQLAGPSTDTQYF
NA	TRBV27	TRBJ1-1	few	TGTGCCAGCAGTTTAGTTTGGGACACTGAAGCTTTCTTT	CASSLVWDTEAFF
TRBD2	TRBV7-2	TRBJ2-5	NA	TGTGCCAGCAGCTTAGATGCTAGCGGGGGGGTTTTTGAGACCCAGTACTTC	CASSLDASGGVFETQYF
TRBD1	TRBV6-5	TRBJ2-7	few	TGTGCCAGCAGTTACGGGGACAGGTTCCAGGTGTACTTC	CASSYGDRFQVYF
NA	TRBV5-1	TRBJ1-1	NA	TGCGCCAGCAGCTTGGACTACCCGTGGGTCCTGAGCGACACTGAAGCTTTCTTT	CASSLDYPWVLSDTEAFF
NA	TRBV20-1	TRBJ1-5	few	TGCAGTGCTAGAGATAAAGCTAAACCCAATCAGCCCCAGCATTTT	CSARDKAKPNQPQHF
TRBD1	TRBV4-2	TRBJ2-3	once	TGTGCCAGCAGCCACTGGACAGGGTTCGATACGCAGTATTTT	CASSHWTGFDTQYF
TRBD2	TRBV24-1	TRBJ2-1	few	TGTGCCACCAGTGAAGGACTAGCGGGCCTGAGCTCCTACAATGAGCAGTTCTTC	CATSEGLAGLSSYNEQFF
TRBD1	TRBV4-3	TRBJ1-1	many	TGCGCCAGCAGCCGGACAGGTCAATACACTGAAGCTTTCTTT	CASSRTGQYTEAFF
NA	TRBV3-1	TRBJ2-4	few	TGTGCCAGCAGCCAAGATTCGGGACCCCGAGGACACATTCAGTACTTC	CASSQDSGPRGHIQYF
NA	TRBV2	TRBJ2-2	few	TGTGCCAGCAACATCGTAGCGGACACCGGGGAGCTGTTTTTT	CASNIVADTGELFF
TRBD2	TRBV7-9	TRBJ2-7	few	TGTGCCAGAACTCACCCGGGACTACCCCACGAGCAGTACTTC	CARTHPGLPHEQYF
NA	TRBV19	TRBJ2-7	NA	TGTGCCAGTCGACCACGAGCCGGGGCAACTTACGAGCAGTACTTC	CASRPRAGATYEQYF
NA	TRBV14	TRBJ1-2	NA	TGTGCCAGCAGCCATCGGGTGATCGGCGGCTACACCTTC	CASSHRVIGGYTF
NA	TRBV5-6	TRBJ2-7	few	TGTGCCAGCAGCTCTCCTACAAGTGCCTCCTACGAGCAGTACTTC	CASSSPTSASYEQYF
NA	TRBV30	TRBJ2-2	few	TGTGCCTGGAGGGAGAACACCGGGGAGCTGTTTTTT	CAWRENTGELFF
NA	TRBV6-2/TRBV6-3	TRBJ2-5	NA	TGTGCCAGCAGAAGAAGGGGACGAGAGACCCAGTACTTC	CASRRRGRETQYF
TRBD1	TRBV3-1	TRBJ1-2	NA	TGTGCCAGCAGCCCCCGGGACAGGCCTCCTAGGGGCTACACCTTC	CASSPRDRPPRGYTF
NA	TRBV5-4	TRBJ2-5	NA	TGTGCCAGCAGCTTGACACAGGGAGAGACCCAGTACTTC	CASSLTQGETQYF
NA	TRBV6-5	TRBJ1-2	few	TGTGCCAGCAGTTACGCGGAGACAGGTTCCTATGGCTACACCTTC	CASSYAETGSYGYTF
TRBD2	TRBV4-3	TRBJ2-5	few	TGCGCCAGCAGCCAAGATGCGGGGGACGGGGAGACCCAGTACTTC	CASSQDAGDGETQYF